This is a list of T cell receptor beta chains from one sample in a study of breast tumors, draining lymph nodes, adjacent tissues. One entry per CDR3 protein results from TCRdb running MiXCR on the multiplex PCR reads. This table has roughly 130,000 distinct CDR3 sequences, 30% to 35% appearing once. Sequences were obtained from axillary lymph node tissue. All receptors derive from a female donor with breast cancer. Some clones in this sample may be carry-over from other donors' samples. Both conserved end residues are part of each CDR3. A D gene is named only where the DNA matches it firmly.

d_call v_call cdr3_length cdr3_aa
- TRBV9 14 CASSVDGQAQPQHF
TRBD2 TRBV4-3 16 CASSHVSGAAYNEQFF
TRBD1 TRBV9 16 CASSVELAGRGGKLFF
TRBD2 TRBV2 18 CASSDGLAGGRSYNEESF
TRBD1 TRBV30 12 CAWDRGTDTQYF
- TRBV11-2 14 CASSRPQLQGELFF
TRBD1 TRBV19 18 CASSRTGQRAYNTGELFF
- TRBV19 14 CASSRSGGPLGLPF
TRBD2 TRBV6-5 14 CASSHGAGEWVEFF
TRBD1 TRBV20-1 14 CSARSLRDRGGYTF
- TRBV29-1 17 CSQGWTVRVRMDTEAFF
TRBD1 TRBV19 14 CASSDTGGSQPQHF
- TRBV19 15 CASSPMGTKNYGYTF
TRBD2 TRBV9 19 CASSQGTGTSGNGTDTQYF
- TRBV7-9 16 CASSLAGGGVAREQYF
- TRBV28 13 CASSLGQTNEQYF
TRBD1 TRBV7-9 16 CASSLTKGTGGFGYTF
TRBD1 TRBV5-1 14 CASSQGQAGDTQYF
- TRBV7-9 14 CASSAQVMNTEAFF
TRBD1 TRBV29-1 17 CSVETGQGNPSGNTIYF
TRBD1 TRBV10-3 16 CAISESVGTGAGEQFF
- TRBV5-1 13 CASSLPPQETQYF
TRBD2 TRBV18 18 CASSPPVGLAGGTDTQYF
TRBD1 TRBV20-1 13 CSAVNQGVETQYF
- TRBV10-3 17 CAICSAGGGANNSPLHF
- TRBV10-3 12 CAISGRGKEQYF
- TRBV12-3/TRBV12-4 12 CASSFKWHEQFF
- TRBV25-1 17 CASSGGRTGTNTGELFF
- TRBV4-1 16 CASSQDSFAGQYEQYF
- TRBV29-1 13 CSVESGATGELFF